This TCR beta chain was documented in a study of CD8+ T cells in alopecia areata (dated by TCRdb to 2017 to 2018). About the study as a whole: The treated patients took part in an open-label pilot trial in which moderate-to-severe alopecia areata was treated with oral tofacitinib at 5 to 10 mg twice daily. Patients stayed on tofacitinib for 6 to 18 months and then had 6 months of follow-up off drug so that delayed response and recurrence could be assessed. Disease severity in treated patients was measured with the SALT score, which quantifies the percentage of affected scalp surface area. In both human patients and the C3H/HeJ mouse model, the study applied high-throughput TCRbeta sequencing to look at T cell clonal expansion in alopecia areata. In humans, TCRbeta sequencing was performed on scalp tissue and on sorted CD4+ and CD8+ peripheral blood T cells from healthy controls and from patients with patchy or totalis/universalis alopecia areata. Biopsies were taken from tofacitinib-treated patients at baseline and at 4 and 24 weeks of treatment, and a later scalp biopsy was taken in several of the tofacitinib-treated patients. Scalp clonality was compared across normal scalp (n=4), patchy alopecia areata scalp (n=8), and alopecia totalis/universalis scalp (n=8). RNA was obtained with the PAXgene miRNA kit for fixed scalp, the miRNeasy kit for PBMCs, and the RNeasy kit for mouse skin. immunoSEQ multiplex PCR using 35 Vbeta forward primers and 13 Jbeta reverse primers was used to amplify TCRbeta CDR3 regions.

This clone has only one observation. Its binding antigen is unknown. Base quality data are lacking; no much larger clone is found one base away. This specimen's time point label, interpreted: less than 30 weeks on oral tofacitinib. This sample's treatment or condition label indicates: oral pan-JAK inhibitor, 5-10 mg twice daily. Lesional scalp punch biopsies and peripheral blood were obtained from alopecia areata patients. After PBMCs were isolated by density centrifugation and stained for CD3, CD4 and CD8, a FACSAria was used to sort CD4+ and CD8+ T cells. Libraries were prepared through the immunoSEQ multiplex PCR assay. RNA was extracted from all samples and reverse transcribed into cDNA as template for TCR sequencing. SuperScript III was used to make first-strand cDNA, primed with a 2:1 mix of oligo-dT and random hexamers. A synthetic immune receptor repertoire was used to assess amplification bias, and residual bias was removed computationally. Per the authors' processing: Raw reads were preprocessed for error removal, and CDR3 was defined according to IMGT conventions as running from the conserved cysteine to phenylalanine. Clonality was calculated as 1 minus Shannon entropy normalized by log2 of the number of productive unique TCRs. Whether scalp clones were CD4 or CD8 was inferred by matching scalp TCRbeta sequences against CD4 and CD8 repertoires sorted from blood. TCRdb limited this immuneACCESS table to in-frame rearrangements with V and J called. A share of clones is missing; checked studies link under half to unresolved V genes, and the rest is unexplained. V and J calls and clone size come straight from that table; D and trimming were deduced from the DNA. The sample contains about 200,000 clones, about 62% of them found a single time. Clones ranked in the top ten supply 5.5% of the sample.

From V the trimming removes 0 bases and from J it removes 7 bases, while the gene matches leave 6 bases of the junction unaccounted for. Measured from the cysteine to the phenylalanine, the CDR3 is 15 residues long. Just CDR3 DNA is preserved here, 45 bases in frame from base 1. CDR1 and CDR2 (SGDLS, YYNGEE) derive from the germline V gene. What the study reported, not specific to this receptor: The treated cohort was small, with a single nonresponder, so links between baseline CD8+ expansion and response need larger studies. Lesional scalp, especially in alopecia totalis/universalis, showed higher clonality and more expanded CD8+ clones than normal scalp, suggesting antigenic drive. Unlike mouse skin, where gammadelta T cells dominate, normal human skin contains resident alphabeta T cells that get sequenced too, which complicates analysis of the scalp TCR repertoire. Tofacitinib significantly decreased scalp clonality and the number of expanded CD8+ clones among the top 100 scalp clones. During tofacitinib treatment, many expanded lesional clones stuck around in both scalp and blood, and this persistence may partly explain why relapse happens after treatment is stopped. Shared TCR sequences between patients were less evident than in mice, which may be partly attributable to HLA diversity in the patient population.

Material: CD4+ T cells sorted from blood, obtained at week 24, from a patient treated with tofacitinib. The sequence derives from a human donor with alopecia areata. The rearrangement combines TRBV9 with TRBJ2-7; 11 bases in between match TRBD2. The DNA sequence reads TGTGCCAGCAGCGTAGATAGCGGGAGGGCCGGGGAGCAGTACTTC. Its product reads: CASSVDSGRAGEQYF.